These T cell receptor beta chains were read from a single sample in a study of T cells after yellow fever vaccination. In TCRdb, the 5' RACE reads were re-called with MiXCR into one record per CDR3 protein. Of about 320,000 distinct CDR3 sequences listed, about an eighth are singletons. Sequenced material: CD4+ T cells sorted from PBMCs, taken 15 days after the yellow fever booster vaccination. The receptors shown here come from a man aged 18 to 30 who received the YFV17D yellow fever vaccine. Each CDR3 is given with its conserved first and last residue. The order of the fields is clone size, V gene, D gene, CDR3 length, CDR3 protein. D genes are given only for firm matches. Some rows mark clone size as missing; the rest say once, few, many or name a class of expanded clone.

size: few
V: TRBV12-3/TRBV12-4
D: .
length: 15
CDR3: CASSPGDGYTGELFF

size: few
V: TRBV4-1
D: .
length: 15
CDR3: CASRGFIGNRDIQYF

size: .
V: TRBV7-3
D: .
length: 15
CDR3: CASSLRSLNTGELFF

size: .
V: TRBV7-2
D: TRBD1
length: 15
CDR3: CASSLGTGLSFEQFF

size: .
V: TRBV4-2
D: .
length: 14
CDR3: CASNHPGGNTEAFF

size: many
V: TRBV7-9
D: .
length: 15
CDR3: CASSLGGHSGTEAFF

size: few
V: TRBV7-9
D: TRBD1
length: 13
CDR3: CASSSGGLGEAFF

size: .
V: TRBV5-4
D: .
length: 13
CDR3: CASSSQSNEKLFF

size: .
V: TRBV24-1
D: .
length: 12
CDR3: CATADSPNEQFF

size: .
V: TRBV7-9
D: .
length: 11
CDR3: CASSPWVGSYF

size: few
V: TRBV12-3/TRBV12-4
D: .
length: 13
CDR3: CASRAQGNTEAFF

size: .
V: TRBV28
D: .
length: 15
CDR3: CASRAPSAGEETQYF

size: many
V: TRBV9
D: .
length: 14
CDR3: CASSGRGGNTEAFF

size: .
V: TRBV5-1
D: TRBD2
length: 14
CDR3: CASSLGSGGYEQYF

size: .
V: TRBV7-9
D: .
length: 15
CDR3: CSSSLWGSSYNEQFF

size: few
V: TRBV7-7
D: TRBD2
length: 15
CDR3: CASSPAAGGYNEQFF

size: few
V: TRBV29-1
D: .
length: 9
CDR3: CSVLNGYTF

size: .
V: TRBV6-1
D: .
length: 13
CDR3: CASSERRGETQYF

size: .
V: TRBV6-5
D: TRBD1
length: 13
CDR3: CASRDRAKNIQYF

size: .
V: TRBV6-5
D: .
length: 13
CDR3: CASSYWDGTEAFF

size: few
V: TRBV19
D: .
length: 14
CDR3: CASSRWTVNTEAFF

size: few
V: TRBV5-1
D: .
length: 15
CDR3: CASSLAGPATDTQYF

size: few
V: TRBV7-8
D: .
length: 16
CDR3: CASSLARGSLREKLFF

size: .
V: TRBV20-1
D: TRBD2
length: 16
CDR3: CSANSLSGGNQETQYF

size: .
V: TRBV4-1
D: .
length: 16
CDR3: CASSHPVQGRGSPLHF

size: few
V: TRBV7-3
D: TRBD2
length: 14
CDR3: CASSLFGGADIQYF

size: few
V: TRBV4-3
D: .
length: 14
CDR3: CASSRSQGYTEAFF

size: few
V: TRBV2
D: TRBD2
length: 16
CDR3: CASSNRLAGDPDTQYF

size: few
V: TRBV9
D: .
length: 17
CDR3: CASSPGPRGANTDTQYF

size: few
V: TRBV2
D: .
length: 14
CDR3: CASSEFAGRLKQYF

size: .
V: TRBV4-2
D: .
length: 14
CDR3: CASSFPTGNTEAFF

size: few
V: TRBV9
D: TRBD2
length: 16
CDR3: CASSVAQEAGAWEQYF

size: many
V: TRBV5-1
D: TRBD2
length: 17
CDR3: CASSLGSGAGGLHEQFF

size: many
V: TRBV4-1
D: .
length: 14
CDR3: CASSQDPERPWQFF

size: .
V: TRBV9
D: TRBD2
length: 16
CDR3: CASSVTSGVVPIAQYF

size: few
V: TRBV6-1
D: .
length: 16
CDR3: CASSPWSGSSTDTQYF

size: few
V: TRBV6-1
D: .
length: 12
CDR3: CASKQGKNEQFF

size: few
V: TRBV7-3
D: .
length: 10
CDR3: CAPSYNEQFF

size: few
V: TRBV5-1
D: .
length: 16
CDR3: CASSTRFRGPHEKLFF

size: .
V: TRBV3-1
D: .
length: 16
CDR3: CASSQGVGASSYEQYF

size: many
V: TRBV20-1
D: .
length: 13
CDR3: CSASKAGAREQYF

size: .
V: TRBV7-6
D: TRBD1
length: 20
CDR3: CASSSTPGQGFLSYNSPLHF

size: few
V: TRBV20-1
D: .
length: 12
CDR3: CSAGRGSYGYTF

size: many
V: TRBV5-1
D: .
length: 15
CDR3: CASSLNAGSVYGYTF

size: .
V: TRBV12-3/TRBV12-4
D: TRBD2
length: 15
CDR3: CASRASGANTGELFF

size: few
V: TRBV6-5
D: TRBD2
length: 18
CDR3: CASSYSAAGLAVSYEQYF

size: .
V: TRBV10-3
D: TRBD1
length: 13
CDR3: CAIATGLNQPQHF

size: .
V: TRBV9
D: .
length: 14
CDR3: CASSVVAGQETQYF

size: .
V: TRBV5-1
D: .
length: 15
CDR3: CASSLSPLRAGELFF

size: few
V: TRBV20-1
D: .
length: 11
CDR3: CSAIYRAAQYF

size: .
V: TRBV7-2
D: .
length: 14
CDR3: CASLTGISLDTQYF

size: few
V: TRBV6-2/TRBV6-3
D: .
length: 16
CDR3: CASSYSQTPVGETQYF

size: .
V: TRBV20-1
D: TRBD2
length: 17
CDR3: CSARDQRGEGWTDTQYF

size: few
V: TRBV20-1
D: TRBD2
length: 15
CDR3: CSATPGRGSTDTQYF

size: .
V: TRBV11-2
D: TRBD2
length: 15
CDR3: CASSRSGGVDNEQFF